One and the same sample provided the 14 T cell receptor beta chains below, sequenced in a study of blood T cell repertoires in COVID-19. Clones were read by immunoSEQ multiplex PCR, and TCRdb kept only the in-frame ones, dropping some. In the table there are 320,000 or so clones, about 89% of which are singletons. Sequencing used PBMCs or T cells enriched from blood (not recorded which). These receptors were obtained from a man aged 55 to 69 who had recovered from COVID-19.

The table lists this clone with a count of one. V gene TRBV28 combines with J gene TRBJ1-5, with D perhaps TRBD1 (5 bases). V was shortened by 3 bases and J by 6 bases, with 15 bases between the two germline ends. In germline, CDR1 is MDHEN, CDR2 SYDVKM. The CDR3 length is 15 residues. CDR3 residues: CASSFPDISLQPQHF. The DNA of the CDR3 is TGTGCCAGCAGTTTCCCGGACATTAGCCTTCAGCCCCAGCATTTT.

This chain joins TRBV19 and TRBJ2-3; weak D call: TRBD1 (5 bases). V was cut by 3 bases and J by 6 bases, with 13 bases left in between. The CDR3 contains 14 residues. The V gene's germline CDR1 is LNHDA and CDR2 SQIVND (reference sequence). CDR3 protein: CASSIGQGMDTQYF. DNA for the CDR3: TGTGCCAGTAGTATTGGTCAGGGAATGGATACGCAGTATTTT.

The chain has TRBV9 and TRBJ1-1, with 8 positions matching TRBD1. The germline gives CDR1 SGDLS, CDR2 YYNGEE. The CDR3 runs to 16 residues. With V trimmed by 3 bases and J by 2 bases, 9 bases remained unmatched. CDR3 region: CASSETPDRVNTEAFF. The CDR3 region has the DNA TGTGCCAGCAGCGAGACCCCGGACAGGGTAAACACTGAAGCTTTCTTT.

V gene TRBV15 combines with J gene TRBJ1-2, with D tentatively TRBD1 (5 bases). Per the germline V gene, CDR1 is LNHNV and CDR2 is YYDKDF (reference sequence). The CDR3 sequence is 16 residues long. Trimming removed 5 bases from V and 4 bases from J, with 20 bases in between. The CDR3 nucleotides read TGTGCCACCAGCGGACGGGACTCCCTATTTGGCTATGGCTACACCTTC. It encodes CATSGRDSLFGYGYTF.

This sequence joins TRBV19 and TRBJ1-5; tentative D call: TRBD1 (6 bases). Germline CDR1 is LNHDA and CDR2 is SQIVND (reference sequence). V shed 7 bases and J shed 2 bases, with 15 bases lying between them. There are 15 residues in the CDR3. The CDR3 DNA follows: TGTGCCAGTAAAAAGGGGGGGGGCCGCAATCAGCCCCAGCATTTT. Residues: CASKKGGGRNQPQHF.

V usage is TRBV25-1 and J usage is TRBJ2-7; weak D call: TRBD2 (6 bases). This CDR3 is built from 15 residues. Deletions cut 2 bases from V and 2 bases from J, with 13 bases between. Germline CDR1 reads MGHDK; CDR2 reads SYGVNS. DNA of the CDR3: TGTGCCAGCAGTGAAAGACTAGGCGGCACCTACGAGCAGTACTTC. Translating gives CASSERLGGTYEQYF.

The genes are TRBV28 and TRBJ2-7, with D possibly matching TRBD2 (9 bases). V lost 7 bases and J 6 bases, leaving 31 bases between the germline ends. The germline gives CDR1 MDHEN, CDR2 SYDVKM. The CDR3 runs to 18 residues. The CDR3: CASKTDRAVAGDTCEQYF. CDR3 coding DNA: TGTGCCAGCAAAACGGACAGGGCCGTAGCGGGAGACACTTGCGAGCAGTACTTC.

The chain carries TRBV6-5 and TRBJ2-7; 12 nucleotides align to TRBD1. CDR3 size: 16 residues. V was pared by 2 bases and J by 6 bases, with 8 bases of the junction left unmatched. The germline V gene encodes CDR1 MNHEY and CDR2 SVGAGI. The CDR3 reads CASSYRGTGGLGEQYF. The CDR3 nucleotides are TGTGCCAGCAGTTACCGGGGGACAGGGGGCTTGGGCGAGCAGTACTTC.

The genes are TRBV28 and TRBJ2-1; D is unresolved. Trimming stripped 2 bases from V and 4 bases from J, with 18 bases between. Germline-derived CDR1 and CDR2 are MDHEN and SYDVKM. This CDR3 is built from 17 residues. The CDR3 DNA is TGTGCCAGCAGTTTAGAAACGCCAGGTGGATGGTACAATGAGCAGTTCTTC. Residues: CASSLETPGGWYNEQFF.

The table lists this clone with a few counts. The gene calls are TRBV6-5 and TRBJ2-7; TRBD2 matches 11 bases. Trimming cost V 4 bases and J 3 bases; bases outside gene matches: 5. This CDR3 contains 15 residues. CDR1 MNHEY and CDR2 SVGAGI come from the germline V gene. The CDR3 loop is CASSWGGTSGYEQYF. CDR3 coding DNA: TGTGCCAGCAGTTGGGGAGGGACTAGCGGCTACGAGCAGTACTTC.

V usage is TRBV6-6 and J usage is TRBJ1-2; D ambiguous. The CDR3 runs 13 residues. V was clipped by 7 bases and J by 4 bases, with 13 bases between them. The germline gives CDR1 MNHNY, CDR2 SVGAGI (reference sequence). The CDR3 region has the DNA TGTGCCAGCACAGAGACGGGATCCTATGGCTACACCTTC. Translation: CASTETGSYGYTF.

The chain combines TRBV23-1 with TRBJ2-1; TRBD1 matches 8 bases. TRBV23-1 is filed as an ORF, its function uncertain. This CDR3 contains 15 residues. V lost 1 base, J lost 3 bases, and 2 bases stayed unmatched. The CDR3 reads CASSQWDRCYNEQFF. DNA of the CDR3: TGCGCCAGCAGTCAATGGGACAGGTGCTACAATGAGCAGTTCTTC.

This clone is a singleton in its sample. The J gene is TRBJ1-2, the V gene TRBV28, with D perhaps matching TRBD1 (6 bases). Trimming shortened V by 5 bases and J by 4 bases, and 14 bases separated the two germline ends. In germline, CDR1 is MDHEN, CDR2 SYDVKM. This CDR3 spans 14 amino acids. CDR3 sequence (DNA): TGTGCCAGCAGTCGAGCCAGGACAGTCTATGGCTACACCTTC. It codes for CASSRARTVYGYTF.

This clone has only a few counts. J is TRBJ1-4 and V is TRBV4-2; D is possibly TRBD1 (6 bases). CDR1 is LGHNA and CDR2 is YNFKEQ in the germline V gene. This CDR3 contains 18 residues. Trimming cost V 0 bases and J 0 bases, with 14 bases left between them. The DNA of the CDR3 is TGTGCCAGCAGCCAAGATCTTCAGGGGCCCTCAACTAATGAAAAACTGTTTTTT. Translated, it gives CASSQDLQGPSTNEKLFF.